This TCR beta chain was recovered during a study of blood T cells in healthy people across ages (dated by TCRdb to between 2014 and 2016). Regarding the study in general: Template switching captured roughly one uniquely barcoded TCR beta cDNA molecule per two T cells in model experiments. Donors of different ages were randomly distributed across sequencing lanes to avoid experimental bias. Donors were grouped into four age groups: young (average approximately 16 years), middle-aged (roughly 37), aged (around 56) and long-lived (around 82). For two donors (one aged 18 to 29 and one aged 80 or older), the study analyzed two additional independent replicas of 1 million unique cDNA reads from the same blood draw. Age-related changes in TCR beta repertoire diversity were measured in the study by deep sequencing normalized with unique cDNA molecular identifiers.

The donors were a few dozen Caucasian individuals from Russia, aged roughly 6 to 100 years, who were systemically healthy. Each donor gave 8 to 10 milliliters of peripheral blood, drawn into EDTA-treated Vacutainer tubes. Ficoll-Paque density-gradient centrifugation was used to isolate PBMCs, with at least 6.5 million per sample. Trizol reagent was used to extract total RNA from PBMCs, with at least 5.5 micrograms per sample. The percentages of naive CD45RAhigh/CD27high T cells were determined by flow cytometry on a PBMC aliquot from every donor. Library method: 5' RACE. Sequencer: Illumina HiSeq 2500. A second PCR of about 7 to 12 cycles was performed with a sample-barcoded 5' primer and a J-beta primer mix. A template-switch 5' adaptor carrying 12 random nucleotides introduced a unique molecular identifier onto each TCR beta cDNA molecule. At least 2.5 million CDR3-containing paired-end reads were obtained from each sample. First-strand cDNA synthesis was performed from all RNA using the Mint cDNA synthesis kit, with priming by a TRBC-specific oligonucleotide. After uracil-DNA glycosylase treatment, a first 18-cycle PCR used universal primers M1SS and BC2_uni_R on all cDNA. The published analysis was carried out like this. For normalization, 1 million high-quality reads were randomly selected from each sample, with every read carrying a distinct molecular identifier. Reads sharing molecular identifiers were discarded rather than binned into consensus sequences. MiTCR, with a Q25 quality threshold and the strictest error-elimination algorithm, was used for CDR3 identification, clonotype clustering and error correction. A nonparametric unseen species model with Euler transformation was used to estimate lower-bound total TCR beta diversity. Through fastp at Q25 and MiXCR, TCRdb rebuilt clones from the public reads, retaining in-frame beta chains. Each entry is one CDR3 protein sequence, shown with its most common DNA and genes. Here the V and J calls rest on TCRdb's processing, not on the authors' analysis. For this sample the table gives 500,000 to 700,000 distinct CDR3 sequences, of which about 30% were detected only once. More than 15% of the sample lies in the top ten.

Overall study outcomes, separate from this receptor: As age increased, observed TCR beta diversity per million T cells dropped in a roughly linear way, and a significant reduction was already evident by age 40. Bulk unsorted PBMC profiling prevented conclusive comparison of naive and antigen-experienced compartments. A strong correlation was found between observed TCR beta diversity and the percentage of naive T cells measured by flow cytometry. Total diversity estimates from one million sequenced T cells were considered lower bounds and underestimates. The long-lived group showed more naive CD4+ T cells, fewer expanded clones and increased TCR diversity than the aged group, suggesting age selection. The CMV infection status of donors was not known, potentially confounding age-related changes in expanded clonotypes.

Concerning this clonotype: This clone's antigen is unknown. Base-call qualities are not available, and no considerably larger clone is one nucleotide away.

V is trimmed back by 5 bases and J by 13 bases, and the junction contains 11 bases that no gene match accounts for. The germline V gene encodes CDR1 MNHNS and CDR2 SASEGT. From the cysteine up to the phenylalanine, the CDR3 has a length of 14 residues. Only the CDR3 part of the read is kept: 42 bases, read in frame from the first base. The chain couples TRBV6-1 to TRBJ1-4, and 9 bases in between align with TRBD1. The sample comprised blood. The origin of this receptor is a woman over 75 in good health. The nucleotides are TGTGCCAGCAGTTCCCCTACGGACAGGGGAAGACTGTTTTTT. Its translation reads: CASSSPTDRGRLFF.